The clone carrying this T cell receptor beta chain was detected only a few times. These data are taken from a study of blood T cell repertoires in COVID-19. Study information: COVID-19 samples, acute and convalescent, were from the United States, Italy and Spain. PBMCs, B-cell-depleted T cells, or T cells were the source of the cDNA or gDNA that made up the material.

Germline loops: CDR1 MDHEN, CDR2 SYDVKM. Trimming left V 1 base short and J 1 base short, with 14 bases between. The CDR3 totals 16 residues. In the original analysis: The assay estimated nucleated cells by amplifying reference gene primers. TCRdb's copy holds only in-frame clones and misses some; the assay was immunoSEQ multiplex PCR. V and J calls and clone size follow that table, whereas D and trimming were derived from the DNA. The top ten clones hold 9.6% of a sample with about 80,000 clones, roughly 85% of them seen once. Seattle participants joined during active infection and were tracked over time.

This sequence originates from a man aged 50 to 59 with COVID-19, enrolled during active disease. The rearrangement joins TRBV28 to TRBJ2-7; D possibly corresponds to TRBD2 (6 bases). The sequenced material came from peripheral blood. The CDR3 DNA is TGTGCCAGCAGTTTATTCCTGCGGGAACCTTCCTACGAGCAGTACTTC. Protein product: CASSLFLREPSYEQYF.